This T cell receptor (beta chain) emerged from a study of shared clonotypes between healthy human individuals. Authors' data handling: With immunoSEQ giving junction-only sequences and no quality scores, filtering differed. Sequenced by immunoSEQ multiplex PCR; TCRdb stores in-frame clones only, minus some. V, J and clone size are taken as reported in that table, and D and trimming were inferred from the DNA itself. This sample has approximately 100,000 clones, with around 64% found just once. Study-wide results and caveats: Sorted-subset sequencing was shown by rarefaction to be incomplete despite large depth.

In its sample, this clone was seen a few times. Its target is unknown. The origin of this receptor is a woman in her twenties or thirties in good health. Specimen: memory CD8+ T cells sorted from blood. Stated subset: CD45RO+ cells pooled with CCR7-negative TemRA cells.

The CDR3 DNA is TGTGCCAGCAGTGGCGACAGGGGCTCGGTTGATGAGCAGTTCTTC. Residues: CASSGDRGSVDEQFF. The chain employs TRBV6-1 and TRBJ2-1; 8 bases fit TRBD1. This CDR3 is 15 amino acids long. V gave up 4 bases and J gave up 8 bases; unmatched junction bases: 10. Germline assignment: CDR1 MNHNS and CDR2 SASEGT.